Presented here are 12 T cell receptor beta chains from one specimen sequenced in a study of technical replicates of blood from a few donors. The method was immunoSEQ multiplex PCR; TCRdb's version includes in-frame clones alone and lacks a portion of them. Of 75,000 to 95,000 clones in the sample, 95% are singletons; the top ten hold just over 0.25%. The sample taken for sequencing was T cells isolated from PBMCs. The receptors shown here come from a human donor in good health.

This sequence joins TRBV27 and TRBJ1-6; no firm D call. From germline, CDR1 is MNHEY and CDR2 SMNVEV (reference sequence). Trimming removed 2 bases at V and 3 bases at J, with 8 bases between. The CDR3 sequence is 15 residues long. CDR3 sequence: CASSLGGIYNSPLHF. In DNA, the CDR3 is TGTGCCAGCAGTTTAGGCGGAATCTATAATTCACCCCTCCACTTT.

This clone was seen more than once but under ten times. The chain joins TRBV2 to TRBJ2-1; no reliable D call. Germline-derived CDR1 and CDR2 are SNHLY and FYNNEI. V lost 8 bases and J 0 bases, leaving 2 bases between the germline ends. The length of the CDR3 is 11 residues. The DNA for the CDR3 is TGTGCCAGCTACTCCTACAATGAGCAGTTCTTC. It specifies CASYSYNEQFF.

The chain recombines TRBV10-1 with TRBJ2-5; TRBD2 matches at 10 bases. From germline, CDR1 is WNHNN and CDR2 SYGVQD (reference sequence). V lost 3 bases and J lost 0; bases outside the gene matches: 13. The CDR3 runs to 19 residues. CDR3 in DNA: TGCGCCAGCAGTGATTCCCGGCTAGCGGGGGCGACGTACCAAGAGACCCAGTACTTC. Amino acids: CASSDSRLAGATYQETQYF.

The rearrangement links TRBV19 to TRBJ2-3, with a tentative D call TRBD2 (5 bases). Trimming removed 6 bases at V and 0 bases at J, with 13 bases between. Germline V lookup: CDR1 LNHDA, CDR2 SQIVND (reference sequence). There are 15 residues in the CDR3. Here the CDR3 DNA reads TGTGCCAGTAGCGAGACGGGGTCTAGCACAGATACGCAGTATTTT. This translates into CASSETGSSTDTQYF.

This sequence joins TRBV29-1 and TRBJ2-7; D is perhaps TRBD2 (5 bases). The CDR3 totals 11 residues. Germline V gene lookup returns CDR1 SQVTM and CDR2 ANQGSEA. With 7 bases removed from V and 6 bases from J, the gap between germline ends came to 13 bases. The CDR3 nucleotides read TGCAGCGCCGGGGAGAGAAGCGAGCAGTACTTC. Protein sequence: CSAGERSEQYF.

This clone appeared once. V usage is TRBV11-2 and J usage is TRBJ2-1; D perhaps matches TRBD2 (5 bases). V lost 2 bases and J lost 5, with 10 bases in between. This CDR3 is built from 14 residues. Germline CDR1 SGHAT, CDR2 FQNNGV. The CDR3 sequence is CASSLYRGDNEQFF. The CDR3 DNA reads TGTGCCAGCAGCTTATATCGGGGAGACAATGAGCAGTTCTTC.

The chain recombines TRBV7-9 with TRBJ2-3; 8 positions match TRBD1. The germline gives CDR1 SEHNR, CDR2 FQNEAQ (reference sequence). J gave up 2 bases and V 1 base, and 2 bases lay outside the gene matches. This CDR3 has 15 amino acids. CDR3 bases: TGTGCCAGCAGCTTAGTCAGGGGGCTCACAGATACGCAGTATTTT. Protein sequence: CASSLVRGLTDTQYF.

This sequence joins TRBV2 and TRBJ2-7; 8 positions agree with TRBD1. The CDR3 runs to 14 residues. V shed 5 bases, J shed 6 bases, and the junction held 9 bases outside the gene matches. The germline V gene has CDR1 SNHLY and CDR2 FYNNEI. The CDR3 loop is CASSIRQGPSEQYF. CDR3 sequence (DNA): TGTGCCAGCAGTATACGACAGGGGCCGAGCGAGCAGTACTTC.

This chain connects TRBV4-1 to TRBJ1-6; D not resolved. Deletions cut 0 bases from V and 3 bases from J, with 12 bases between. CDR3 length: 17 residues. From germline, CDR1 is MGHRA and CDR2 YSYEKL. DNA of the CDR3: TGCGCCAGCAGCCAAGAAAGTGCAGCTAGCTATAATTCACCCCTCCACTTT. Protein sequence: CASSQESAASYNSPLHF.

The rearrangement uses TRBV20-1 and TRBJ1-1; D is unresolved. V lost 3 bases and J lost 13, with 12 bases in between. Germline assignment: CDR1 DFQATT and CDR2 SNEGSKA (reference sequence). This CDR3 is built from 10 residues. The CDR3 loop reads CSARNHFGFF. The CDR3 DNA reads as TGCAGTGCTAGGAACCACTTTGGTTTCTTT.

The chain has TRBV5-1 and TRBJ2-5, with 10 positions matching TRBD2. The CDR3 extends over 16 amino acids. Trimming cost V 2 bases and J 2 bases; bases outside gene matches: 6. Germline V CDR1 and CDR2: SGHRS, YFSETQ. As DNA, the CDR3 is TGCGCCAGCAGCTTCTCAGCGGGAGGGAATCAAGAGACCCAGTACTTC. Its protein product is CASSFSAGGNQETQYF. The entire variable domain, with the rest obtained from reference TRBV5-1 and TRBJ2-5, is as follows: KAGVTQTPRYLIKTRGQQVTLSCSPISGHRSVSWYQQTPGQGLQFLFEYFSETQRNKGNFPGRFSGRQFSNSRSEMNVSTLELGDSALYLCASSFSAGGNQETQYFGPGTRLLVL.

This chain joins TRBV19 and TRBJ1-2; D gene unclear. The CDR3 is 11 residues long. The V end lost 6 bases, the J end lost 2 bases, and 4 bases lay between the germline ends. Germline CDR1 is LNHDA and CDR2 is SQIVND (reference sequence). The CDR3 protein is CASRQNYGYTF. CDR3 in DNA: TGTGCCAGTAGGCAGAACTATGGCTACACCTTC. Full variable domain (outside the CDR3, taken from reference TRBV19 and TRBJ1-2): DGGITQSPKYLFRKEGQNVTLSCEQNLNHDAMYWYRQDPGQGLRLIYYSQIVNDFQKGDIAEGYSVSREKKESFPLTVTSAQKNPTAFYLCASRQNYGYTFGSGTRLTVV.